A selection of T cell receptor beta chains follows, all from one sample in a study of CD8+ T cells in alopecia areata. Method: immunoSEQ multiplex PCR; TCRdb's copy keeps in-frame clones and lacks some. The data show 130,000 to 150,000 clones, 87% seen once. Sequences were derived from CD8+ T cells sorted from blood, sampled at week 0. The receptors stem from a human donor with alopecia areata. CDR3s include the opening cysteine and the closing phenylalanine or tryptophan.

CDR3 protein | J gene | V gene
CSVFVAGFYEQYF | TRBJ2-7 | TRBV29-1
CASRQGEETQYF | TRBJ2-5 | TRBV27
CSVESGQVRNIQYF | TRBJ2-4 | TRBV29-1
CASSIGTSLNTEAFF | TRBJ1-1 | TRBV19
CASSLPSGGFSSYNEQFF | TRBJ2-1 | TRBV5-6
CASKGEGAYNEQFF | TRBJ2-1 | TRBV6-5
CASSSHSYNEQFF | TRBJ2-1 | TRBV27
CASSLSGDTNNEQFF | TRBJ2-1 | TRBV5-1
CASSTGTGSSDEQYF | TRBJ2-7 | TRBV7-2
CASSGKGPHGYTF | TRBJ1-2 | TRBV9
CASSQASGGTYNEQFF | TRBJ2-1 | TRBV4-1
CAWSDRDRGAYEQYF | TRBJ2-7 | TRBV30
CASSHQGDEQYF | TRBJ2-7 | TRBV7-8
CASSGGGRGAFF | TRBJ1-1 | TRBV25-1
CASSKDSGNEQFF | TRBJ2-1 | TRBV6-5
CAWSVGQGIYEQYF | TRBJ2-7 | TRBV30
CASSPPTGLTEAFF | TRBJ1-1 | TRBV7-9
CASSFSPQVGGGYNEQFF | TRBJ2-1 | TRBV7-2
CASSVGQSYSYEQYF | TRBJ2-7 | TRBV9
CASSLGPGTGMDEQFF | TRBJ2-1 | TRBV27
CASSLAAGVVGGYEQYF | TRBJ2-7 | TRBV7-6
CASSLVGGATDTQYF | TRBJ2-3 | TRBV27
CASSMSSGGLNEQFF | TRBJ2-1 | TRBV19